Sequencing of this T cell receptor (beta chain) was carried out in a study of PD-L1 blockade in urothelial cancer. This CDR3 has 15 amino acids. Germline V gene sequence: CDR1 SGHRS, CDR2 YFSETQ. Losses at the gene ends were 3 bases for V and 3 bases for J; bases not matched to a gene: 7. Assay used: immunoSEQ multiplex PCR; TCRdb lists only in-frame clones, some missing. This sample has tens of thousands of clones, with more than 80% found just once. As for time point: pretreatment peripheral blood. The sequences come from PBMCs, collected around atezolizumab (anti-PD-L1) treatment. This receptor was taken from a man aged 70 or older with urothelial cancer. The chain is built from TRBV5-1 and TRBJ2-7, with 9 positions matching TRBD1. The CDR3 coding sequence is TGCGCCAGCAGCTCTCCCGGGACAGGGATCTACGAGCAGTACTTC. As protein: CASSSPGTGIYEQYF.